One sample yielded the 15 T cell receptor beta chains listed below, sequenced in a study of T cell repertoires in cytomegalovirus infection. Their cognate antigens are unknown. TCRdb processed the reads anew with MiXCR; each CDR3 protein has one entry. The data show tens of thousands of distinct CDR3 sequences, over 15% seen once. The material was CD8+ T cells from cultured PBMCs, obtained from culture after CMV antigen stimulation. These receptors originate from a human donor in good health (CMV status not recorded). Some clones in this sample may be carry-over from other donors' samples.

Many counts were recorded for this clonotype. V usage is TRBV27 and J usage is TRBJ2-7; D is possibly TRBD1 or TRBD2 (5 bases each). The V end lost 0 bases, the J end lost 2 bases, and 11 bases lay between the germline ends. This CDR3 spans 15 amino acids. Per the germline V gene, CDR1 is MNHEY and CDR2 is SMNVEV (reference sequence). The CDR3 loop reads CASSLSGTGPYEQYF. CDR3 nucleotides: TGTGCCAGCAGTTTATCCGGGACGGGACCCTACGAGCAGTACTTC.

V usage is TRBV27 and J usage is TRBJ2-1; weak D call: TRBD1 (6 bases). CDR3 size: 16 residues. Trimming removed 5 bases at V and 2 bases at J, with 16 bases between. Per germline, CDR1 MNHEY and CDR2 SMNVEV (reference sequence). The CDR3 DNA follows: TGTGCCAGCAGTCCCCGCAGTTCAGGGGCCTACAATGAGCAGTTCTTC. Amino acids: CASSPRSSGAYNEQFF.

The V and J genes are TRBV19 and TRBJ2-7; 14 bases agree with TRBD2. The J segment lost 0 bases and the V segment lost 4 bases, leaving 8 bases of the junction unmatched. The CDR3 is 18 amino acids. Germline V CDR1 and CDR2: LNHDA, SQIVND (reference sequence). DNA for the CDR3: TGTGCCAGTAGTACCCGGACTAGCGGGAGGACGAGCTCCTACGAGCAGTACTTC. Protein: CASSTRTSGRTSSYEQYF.

The gene calls are TRBV7-2 and TRBJ1-1; D gene uncertain. Looked up from germline, CDR1 is SGHTA and CDR2 is FQGNSA. The V gene lost 4 bases and the J gene lost 1 base, with 10 bases spanning the gap. The CDR3 loop spans 14 amino acids. CDR3 in DNA: TGTGCCAGCAGCTGGCGGCACCCGAACACTGAAGCTTTCTTT. Translation gives CASSWRHPNTEAFF.

This chain connects TRBV12-3 or TRBV12-4 to TRBJ2-6, with TRBD1 matching 9 bases. The CDR3 contains 18 residues. V shed 9 bases and J 0 bases; nucleotides not matched to a gene: 12. The CDR3 nucleotides read TGTGCCAGTTTCGGGGGCGGGACAGGGTTCTCTGGGGCCAACGTCCTGACTTTC. It codes for CASFGGGTGFSGANVLTF.

This clonotype has just a few counts. The CDR3 nucleotides read TGTGCCAGCAGCCTTAGGTCAGGGAACACTGAAGCTTTCTTT. It codes for CASSLRSGNTEAFF. The chain has TRBV11-2 and TRBJ1-1, with unresolved D. Germline CDR1 is SGHAT and CDR2 is FQNNGV. The CDR3 extends over 14 amino acids. V was clipped by 5 bases and J by 1 base, with 11 bases between them.

This rearrangement joins TRBV20-1 to TRBJ2-1, with 14 bases aligning to TRBD2. Germline assignment: CDR1 DFQATT and CDR2 SNEGSKA (reference sequence). This CDR3 has 14 amino acids. V shed 5 bases and J 8 bases; nucleotides not matched to a gene: 5. The CDR3 region has the DNA TGCAGTGCTCGGACTAGCGGGGGGTTCTATGAGCAGTTCTTC. Its translation: CSARTSGGFYEQFF.

V gene TRBV7-2 combines with J gene TRBJ1-3; perhaps TRBD1 as D (5 bases). Germline CDR1 and CDR2: SGHTA and FQGNSA. Trimming pared 4 bases from V and 3 bases from J, leaving 10 bases between. The CDR3 is made up of 14 amino acids. The CDR3 DNA reads TGTGCCAGCAGCTCTTCAGGGTTTGGAAACACCATATATTTT. Its protein is CASSSSGFGNTIYF.

The chain combines TRBV19 with TRBJ2-1; TRBD1 agrees at 11 bases. This CDR3 is 15 amino acids long. The V gene's germline CDR1 is LNHDA and CDR2 SQIVND (reference sequence). The J segment lost 2 bases and the V segment lost 3 bases, leaving 0 bases of the junction unmatched. Here the CDR3 DNA reads TGTGCCAGTAGTATGGGACAGGGGGCCTACAATGAGCAGTTCTTC. This gives the protein CASSMGQGAYNEQFF.

CDR3 loop: CASSLQGAWETEAFF. The CDR3 nucleotides are TGTGCCAGCAGCTTGCAGGGGGCCTGGGAGACTGAAGCTTTCTTT. The chain couples TRBV5-4 to TRBJ1-1; the match to TRBD1 covers 8 bases. CDR3 size: 15 residues. Germline lookup yields CDR1 SGHNT and CDR2 YYREEE (reference sequence). Trimming took 1 base from V and 5 from J; bases not matched to a gene: 7.

The chain employs TRBV5-6 and TRBJ2-2, with D uncertain. Trimming removed 4 bases at V and 6 bases at J, with 19 bases between. This CDR3 has 16 amino acids. Germline loops: CDR1 SGHDT, CDR2 YYEEEE. CDR3 sequence (DNA): TGTGCCAGCAGCAATTACCGATACGACCCTCCCGGGGAGCTGTTTTTT. It translates to CASSNYRYDPPGELFF.

This clonotype appeared many times. The chain couples TRBV4-3 to TRBJ1-2, with D maybe TRBD1 (5 bases). The CDR3 extends over 15 amino acids. V shed 3 bases and J shed 4 bases, with 15 bases lying between them. Germline CDR1 is LGHNA and CDR2 is YSLEER. The CDR3 here is CASSQELQDLYGYTF. CDR3 bases: TGCGCCAGCAGCCAGGAGTTACAGGATCTCTATGGCTACACCTTC.

This clonotype was detected only a few times. The J gene is TRBJ1-1, the V gene TRBV6-2 or TRBV6-3; 11 nucleotides match TRBD1. Germline lookup yields CDR1 MNHEY and CDR2 SVGEGT. This CDR3 region has 15 residues. The V gene end was trimmed by 4 bases and the J gene end by 7 bases; junction bases not matched to a gene: 8. The CDR3 reads CASSWGDRGNIEAFF. The CDR3 region has the DNA TGTGCCAGCAGTTGGGGGGACAGGGGGAATATTGAAGCTTTCTTT.

The gene calls are TRBV6-2 or TRBV6-3 and TRBJ2-7; D uncertain. V shed 2 bases and J shed 0 bases, with 5 bases lying between them. The CDR3 runs 13 residues. The V gene's germline CDR1 is MNHEY and CDR2 SVGEGT. In DNA form, the CDR3 reads TGTGCCAGCAGTTACGCCCCCTCCTACGAGCAGTACTTC. Protein product: CASSYAPSYEQYF.

The rearrangement joins TRBV7-2 to TRBJ2-7; a possible D gene is TRBD2 (5 bases). Per germline, CDR1 SGHTA and CDR2 FQGNSA. This CDR3 spans 16 amino acids. Trimming stripped 1 base from V and 0 bases from J, with 13 bases between. CDR3 region: CASSLGVGKSSYEQYF. The DNA of the CDR3 is TGTGCCAGCAGCTTAGGGGTCGGGAAGAGCTCCTACGAGCAGTACTTC.